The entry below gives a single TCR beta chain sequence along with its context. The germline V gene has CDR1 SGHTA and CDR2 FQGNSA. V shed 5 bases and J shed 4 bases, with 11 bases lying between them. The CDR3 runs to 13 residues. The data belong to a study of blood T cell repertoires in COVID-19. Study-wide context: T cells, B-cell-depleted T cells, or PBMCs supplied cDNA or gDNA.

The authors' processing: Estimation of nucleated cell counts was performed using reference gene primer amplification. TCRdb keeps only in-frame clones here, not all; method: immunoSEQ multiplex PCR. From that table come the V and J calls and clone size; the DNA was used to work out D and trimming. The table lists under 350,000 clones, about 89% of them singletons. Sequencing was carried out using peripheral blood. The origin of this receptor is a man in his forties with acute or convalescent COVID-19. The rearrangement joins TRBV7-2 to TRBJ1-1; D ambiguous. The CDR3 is CASSARWPTEAFF. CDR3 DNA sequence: TGTGCCAGCAGCGCGAGGTGGCCCACTGAAGCTTTCTTT.